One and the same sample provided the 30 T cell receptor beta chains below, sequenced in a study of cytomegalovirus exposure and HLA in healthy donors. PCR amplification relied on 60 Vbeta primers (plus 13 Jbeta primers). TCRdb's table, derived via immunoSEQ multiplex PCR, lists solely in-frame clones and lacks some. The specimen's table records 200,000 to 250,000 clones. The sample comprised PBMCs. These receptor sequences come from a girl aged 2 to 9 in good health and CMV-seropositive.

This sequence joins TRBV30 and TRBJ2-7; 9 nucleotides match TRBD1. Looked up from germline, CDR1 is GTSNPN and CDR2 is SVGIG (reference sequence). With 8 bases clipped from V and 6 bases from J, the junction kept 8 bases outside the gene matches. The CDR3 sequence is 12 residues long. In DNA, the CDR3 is TGTGCCAGTAACAGGGGGCTTGGCGAGCAGTACTTC. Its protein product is CASNRGLGEQYF.

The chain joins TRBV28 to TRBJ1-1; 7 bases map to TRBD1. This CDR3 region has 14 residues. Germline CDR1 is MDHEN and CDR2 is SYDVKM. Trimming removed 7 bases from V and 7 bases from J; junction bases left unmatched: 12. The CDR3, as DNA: TGTGCCAGCACCGGCGACAGGGTTCTTCATGAAGCTTTCTTT. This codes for CASTGDRVLHEAFF.

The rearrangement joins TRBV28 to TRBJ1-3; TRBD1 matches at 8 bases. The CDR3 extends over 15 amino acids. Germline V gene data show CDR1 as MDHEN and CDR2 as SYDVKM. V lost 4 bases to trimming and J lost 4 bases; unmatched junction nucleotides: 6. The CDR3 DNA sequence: TGTGCCAGCAGTTCTATGACAGGGGAAGGAAACACCATATATTTT. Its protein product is CASSSMTGEGNTIYF. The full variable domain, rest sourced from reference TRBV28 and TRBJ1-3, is DVKVTQSSRYLVKRTGEKVFLECVQDMDHENMFWYRQDPGLGLRLIYFSYDVKMKEKGDIPEGYSVSREKKERFSLILESASTNQTSMYLCASSSMTGEGNTIYFGEGSWLTVV.

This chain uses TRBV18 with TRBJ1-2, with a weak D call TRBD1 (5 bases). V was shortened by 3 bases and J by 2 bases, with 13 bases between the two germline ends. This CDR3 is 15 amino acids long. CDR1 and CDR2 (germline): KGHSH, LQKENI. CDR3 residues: CASSPKHDSNYGYTF. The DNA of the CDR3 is TGTGCCAGCTCACCTAAACATGACAGCAACTATGGCTACACCTTC.

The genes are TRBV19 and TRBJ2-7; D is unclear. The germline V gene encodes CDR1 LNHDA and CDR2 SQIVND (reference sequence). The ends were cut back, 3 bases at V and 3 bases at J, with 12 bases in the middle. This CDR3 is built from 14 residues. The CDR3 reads CASSMGNLGYEQYF. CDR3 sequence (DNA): TGTGCCAGTAGTATGGGCAACTTGGGCTACGAGCAGTACTTC.

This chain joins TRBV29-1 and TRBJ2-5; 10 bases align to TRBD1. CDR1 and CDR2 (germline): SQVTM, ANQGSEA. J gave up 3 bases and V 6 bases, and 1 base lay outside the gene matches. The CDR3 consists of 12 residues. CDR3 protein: CSVGTGEETQYF. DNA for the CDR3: TGCAGCGTCGGGACAGGGGAAGAGACCCAGTACTTC.

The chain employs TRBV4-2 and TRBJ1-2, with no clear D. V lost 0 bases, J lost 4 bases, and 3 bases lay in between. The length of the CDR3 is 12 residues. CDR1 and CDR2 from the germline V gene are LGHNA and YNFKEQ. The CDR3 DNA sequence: TGTGCCAGCAGCCAAGAGAGCTATGGCTACACCTTC. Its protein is CASSQESYGYTF.

As DNA, the CDR3 is TGTGCCAGCAGGGGACTAGCGGGAGCTGTGGATGAGCAGTTCTTC. Its protein product is CASRGLAGAVDEQFF. This chain joins TRBV7-2 and TRBJ2-1; 14 bases are a match to TRBD2. Germline V gene lookup returns CDR1 SGHTA and CDR2 FQGNSA. Losses at the gene ends were 6 bases for V and 8 bases for J; bases not matched to a gene: 6. The CDR3 is made up of 15 amino acids.

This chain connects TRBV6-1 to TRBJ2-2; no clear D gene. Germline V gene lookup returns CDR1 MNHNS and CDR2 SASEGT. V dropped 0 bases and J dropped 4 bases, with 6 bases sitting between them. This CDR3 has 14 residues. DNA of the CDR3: TGTGCCAGCAGTGAAGCGGTAGCCACCGGGGAGCTGTTTTTT. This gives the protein CASSEAVATGELFF.

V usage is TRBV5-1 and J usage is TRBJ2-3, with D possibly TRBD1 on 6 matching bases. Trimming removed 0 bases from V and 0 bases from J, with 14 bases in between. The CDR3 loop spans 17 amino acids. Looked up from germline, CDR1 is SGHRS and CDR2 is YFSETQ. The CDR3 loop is CASSLGRGRRSTDTQYF. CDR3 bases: TGCGCCAGCAGCTTGGGCAGGGGCCGTCGGAGCACAGATACGCAGTATTTT.

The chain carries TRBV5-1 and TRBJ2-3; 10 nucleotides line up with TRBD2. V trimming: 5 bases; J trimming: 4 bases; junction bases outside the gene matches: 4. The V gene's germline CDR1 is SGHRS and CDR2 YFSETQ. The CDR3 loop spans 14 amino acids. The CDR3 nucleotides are TGCGCCAGCAGTCTAGCGGGAGCACCAGATACGCAGTATTTT. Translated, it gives CASSLAGAPDTQYF.

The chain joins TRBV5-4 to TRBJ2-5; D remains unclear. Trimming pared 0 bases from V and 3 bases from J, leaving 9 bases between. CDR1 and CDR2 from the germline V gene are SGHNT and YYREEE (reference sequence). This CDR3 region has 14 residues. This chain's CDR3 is CASSLGVAEETQYF. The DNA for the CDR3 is TGTGCCAGCAGCTTGGGGGTAGCAGAAGAGACCCAGTACTTC. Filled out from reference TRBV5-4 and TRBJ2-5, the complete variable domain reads ETGVTQSPTHLIKTRGQQVTLRCSSQSGHNTVSWYQQALGQGPQFIFQYYREEENGRGNFPPRFSGLQFPNYSSELNVNALELDDSALYLCASSLGVAEETQYFGPGTRLLVL.

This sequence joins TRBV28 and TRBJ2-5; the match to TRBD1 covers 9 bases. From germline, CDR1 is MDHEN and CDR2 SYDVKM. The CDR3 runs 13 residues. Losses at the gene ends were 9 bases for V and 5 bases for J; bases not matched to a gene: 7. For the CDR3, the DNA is TGTGCCAGTTGCGGACAGGGGAAGGAGACCCAGTACTTC. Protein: CASCGQGKETQYF. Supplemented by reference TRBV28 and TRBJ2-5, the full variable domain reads DVKVTQSSRYLVKRTGEKVFLECVQDMDHENMFWYRQDPGLGLRLIYFSYDVKMKEKGDIPEGYSVSREKKERFSLILESASTNQTSMYLCASCGQGKETQYFGPGTRLLVL.

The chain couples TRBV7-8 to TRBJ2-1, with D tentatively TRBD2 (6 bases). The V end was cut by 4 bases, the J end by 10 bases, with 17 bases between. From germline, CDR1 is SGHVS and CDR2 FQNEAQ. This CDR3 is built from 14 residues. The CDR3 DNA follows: TGTGCCAGCAGCTCGGCCGGGAGCTCCGGGGAGCAGTTCTTC. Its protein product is CASSSAGSSGEQFF.

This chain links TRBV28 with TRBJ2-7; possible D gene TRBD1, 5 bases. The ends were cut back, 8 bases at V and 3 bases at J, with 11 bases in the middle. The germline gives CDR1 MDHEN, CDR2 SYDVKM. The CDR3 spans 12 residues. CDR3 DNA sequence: TGTGCCAGCGCAAAAGGGGTCTACGAGCAGTACTTC. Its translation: CASAKGVYEQYF. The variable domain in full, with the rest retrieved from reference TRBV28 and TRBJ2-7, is DVKVTQSSRYLVKRTGEKVFLECVQDMDHENMFWYRQDPGLGLRLIYFSYDVKMKEKGDIPEGYSVSREKKERFSLILESASTNQTSMYLCASAKGVYEQYFGPGTRLTVT.

CDR3 nucleotide sequence: TGTGCCAGCACCCCAGGTCCCGGGAGGGACCCCCTCGCAGATACGCAGTATTTT. Translating it yields CASTPGPGRDPLADTQYF. The chain has TRBV7-9 and TRBJ2-3; TRBD2 matches 8 bases. The germline CDR1 and CDR2 sequences are SEHNR and FQNEAQ (reference sequence). With V trimmed by 7 bases and J by 4 bases, 19 bases remained unmatched. This CDR3 contains 18 residues.

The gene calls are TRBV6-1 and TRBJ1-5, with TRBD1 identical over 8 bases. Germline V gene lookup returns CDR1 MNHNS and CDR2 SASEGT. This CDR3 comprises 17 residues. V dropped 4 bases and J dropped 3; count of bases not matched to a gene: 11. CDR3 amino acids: CASSVRAGRGPNQPQHF. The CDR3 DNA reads TGTGCCAGCAGTGTTCGGGCGGGCAGGGGGCCCAATCAGCCCCAGCATTTT.

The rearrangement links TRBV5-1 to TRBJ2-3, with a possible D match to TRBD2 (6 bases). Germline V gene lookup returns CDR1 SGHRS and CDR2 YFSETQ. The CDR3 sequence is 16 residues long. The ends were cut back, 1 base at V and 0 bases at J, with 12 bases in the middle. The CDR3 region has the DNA TGCGCCAGCAGCTTGTCCCGGAGGGCTAGCACAGATACGCAGTATTTT. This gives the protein CASSLSRRASTDTQYF.

The CDR3 loop reads CASSLRAYPYNEQFF. Written as DNA, the CDR3 is TGTGCCAGCAGTTTGAGGGCTTACCCCTACAATGAGCAGTTCTTC. The chain couples TRBV27 to TRBJ2-1; D is possibly TRBD2 (5 bases). V was shortened by 3 bases and J by 2 bases, with 11 bases between the two germline ends. Germline V gene data show CDR1 as MNHEY and CDR2 as SMNVEV (reference sequence). The CDR3 runs 15 residues.

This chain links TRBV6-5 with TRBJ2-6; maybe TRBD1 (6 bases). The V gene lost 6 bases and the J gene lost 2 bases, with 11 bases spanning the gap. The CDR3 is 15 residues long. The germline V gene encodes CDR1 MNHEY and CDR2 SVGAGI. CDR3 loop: CASSQYRAGANVLTF. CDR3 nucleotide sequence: TGTGCCAGCAGCCAATACAGGGCTGGGGCCAACGTCCTGACTTTC.

CDR3 nucleotides: TGCAGCGTAGCGATCTTCGACAGGGGGGCCAGAGATACGCAGTATTTT. It codes for CSVAIFDRGARDTQYF. This sequence joins TRBV29-1 and TRBJ2-3, with 9 bases fitting TRBD1. This CDR3 comprises 16 residues. CDR1 SQVTM and CDR2 ANQGSEA come from the germline V gene. The V gene end was trimmed by 6 bases and the J gene end by 5 bases; junction bases not matched to a gene: 15.

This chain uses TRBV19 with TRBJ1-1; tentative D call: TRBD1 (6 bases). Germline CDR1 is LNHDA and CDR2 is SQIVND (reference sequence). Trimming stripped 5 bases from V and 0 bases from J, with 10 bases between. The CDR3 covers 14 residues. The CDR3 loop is CASSATGLNTEAFF. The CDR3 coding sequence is TGTGCCAGTAGTGCGACAGGTCTGAACACTGAAGCTTTCTTT.

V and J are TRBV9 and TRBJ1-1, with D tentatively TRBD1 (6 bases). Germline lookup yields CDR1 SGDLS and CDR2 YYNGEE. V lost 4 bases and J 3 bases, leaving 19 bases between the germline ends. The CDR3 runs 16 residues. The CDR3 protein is CASSIPTGSSDTEAFF. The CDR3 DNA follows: TGTGCCAGCAGCATACCAACAGGGTCTTCCGACACTGAAGCTTTCTTT.

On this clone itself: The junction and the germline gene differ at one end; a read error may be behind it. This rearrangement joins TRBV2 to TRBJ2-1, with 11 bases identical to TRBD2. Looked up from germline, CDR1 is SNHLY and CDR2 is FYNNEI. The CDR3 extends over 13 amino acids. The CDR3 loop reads CASRAELAGEGLF. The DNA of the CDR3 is TGTGCCAGCAGGGCCGAACTAGCGGGAGAAGGTCTCTTC.

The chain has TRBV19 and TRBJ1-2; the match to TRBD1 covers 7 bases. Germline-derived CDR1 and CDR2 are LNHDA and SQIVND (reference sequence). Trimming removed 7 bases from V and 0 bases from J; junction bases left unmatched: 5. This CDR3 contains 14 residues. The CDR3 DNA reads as TGTGCCAGTACCACAGGGGCAGCTAACTATGGCTACACCTTC. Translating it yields CASTTGAANYGYTF.

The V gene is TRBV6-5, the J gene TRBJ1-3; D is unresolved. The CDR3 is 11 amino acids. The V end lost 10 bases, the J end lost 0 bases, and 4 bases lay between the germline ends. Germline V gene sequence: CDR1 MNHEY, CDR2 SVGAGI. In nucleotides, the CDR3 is TGTGCCATATACTCTGGAAACACCATATATTTT. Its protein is CAIYSGNTIYF.

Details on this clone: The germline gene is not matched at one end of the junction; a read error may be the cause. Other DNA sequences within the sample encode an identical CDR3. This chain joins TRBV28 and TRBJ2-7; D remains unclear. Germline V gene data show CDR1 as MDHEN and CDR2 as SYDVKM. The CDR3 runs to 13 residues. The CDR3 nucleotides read TGTGCCAGCAGTTTGGTCGGGTCCTATGAGCAGTACTTC. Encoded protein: CASSLVGSYEQYF.

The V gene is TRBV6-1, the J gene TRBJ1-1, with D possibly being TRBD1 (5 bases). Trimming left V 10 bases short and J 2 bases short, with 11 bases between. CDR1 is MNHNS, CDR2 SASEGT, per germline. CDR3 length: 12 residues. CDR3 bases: TGTGCCACGGGGGGGGTCAACACTGAAGCTTTCTTT. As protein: CATGGVNTEAFF.

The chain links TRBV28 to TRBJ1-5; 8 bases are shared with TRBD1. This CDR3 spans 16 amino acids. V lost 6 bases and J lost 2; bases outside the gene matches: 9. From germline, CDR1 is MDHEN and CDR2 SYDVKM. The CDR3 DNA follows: TGTGCCAGCAGACATGGACAGGGCGGGGGCAATCAGCCCCAGCATTTT. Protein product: CASRHGQGGGNQPQHF.

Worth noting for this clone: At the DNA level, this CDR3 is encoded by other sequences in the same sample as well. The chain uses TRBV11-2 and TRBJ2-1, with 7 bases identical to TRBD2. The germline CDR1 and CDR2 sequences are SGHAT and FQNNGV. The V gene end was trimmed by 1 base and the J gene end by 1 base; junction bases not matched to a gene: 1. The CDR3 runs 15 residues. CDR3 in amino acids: CASSLGAGSYNEQFF. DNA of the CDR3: TGTGCCAGCAGCTTAGGAGCGGGATCCTACAATGAGCAGTTCTTC.